Sequencing of this T cell receptor beta chain was carried out in a study of response to subunit inactivated influenza vaccine. Study conclusions and caveats: Each seasonal influenza vaccination recruits few new T cells, the authors suggested.

TCRdb analysed the RT-PCR reads with MiXCR anew, one entry per CDR3 protein. The sample has roughly 500,000 distinct CDR3 sequences; about 25% are singletons. Worth noting for this clonotype: Its antigen is unknown.

In germline, CDR1 is DFQATT, CDR2 SNEGSKA (reference sequence). J gave up 6 bases and V 2 bases, and 11 bases lay outside the gene matches. This CDR3 spans 16 amino acids. The specimen comprised CD4+ T cells sorted from PBMCs, sampled less than 6 days after vaccination. The rearrangement links TRBV20-1 to TRBJ2-2; 8 nucleotides align to TRBD2. The source of this sequence is a man in his fifties or sixties who received an inactivated influenza vaccine. The CDR3 DNA reads as TGCAGTGCTAGAAAAATGAGCGGGAGAGCTCCCGGGGAGCTGTTTTTT. This translates into CSARKMSGRAPGELFF.